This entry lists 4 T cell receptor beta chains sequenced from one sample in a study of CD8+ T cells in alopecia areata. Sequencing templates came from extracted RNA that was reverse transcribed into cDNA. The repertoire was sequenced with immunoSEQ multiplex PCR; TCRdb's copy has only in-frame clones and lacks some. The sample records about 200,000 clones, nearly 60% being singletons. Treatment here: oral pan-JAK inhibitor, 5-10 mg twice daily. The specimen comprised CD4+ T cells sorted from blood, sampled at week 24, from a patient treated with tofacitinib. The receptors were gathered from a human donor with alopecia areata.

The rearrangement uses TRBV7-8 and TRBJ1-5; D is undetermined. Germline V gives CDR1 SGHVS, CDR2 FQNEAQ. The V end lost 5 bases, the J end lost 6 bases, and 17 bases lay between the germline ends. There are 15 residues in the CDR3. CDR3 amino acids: CASSQITGMGQPQHF. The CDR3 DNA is TGTGCCAGCAGCCAAATCACGGGAATGGGTCAGCCCCAGCATTTT.

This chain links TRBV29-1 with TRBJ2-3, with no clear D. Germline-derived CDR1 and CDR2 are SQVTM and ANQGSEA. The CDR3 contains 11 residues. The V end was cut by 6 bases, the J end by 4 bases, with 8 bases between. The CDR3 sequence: CSVSKADTQYF. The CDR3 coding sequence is TGCAGCGTATCGAAGGCAGATACGCAGTATTTT.

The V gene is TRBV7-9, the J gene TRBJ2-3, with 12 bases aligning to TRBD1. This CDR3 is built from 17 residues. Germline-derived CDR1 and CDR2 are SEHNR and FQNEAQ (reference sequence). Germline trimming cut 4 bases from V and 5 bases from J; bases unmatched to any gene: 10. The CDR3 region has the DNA TGTGCCAGCAGCTGGCCGAAGGGACAGGGGGCGAAAGATACGCAGTATTTT. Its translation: CASSWPKGQGAKDTQYF.

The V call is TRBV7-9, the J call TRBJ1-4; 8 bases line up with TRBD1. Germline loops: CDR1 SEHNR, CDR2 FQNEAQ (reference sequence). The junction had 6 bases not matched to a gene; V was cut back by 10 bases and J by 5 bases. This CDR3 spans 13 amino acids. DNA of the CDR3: TGTGCCACGACGGGACAGGCGAATGAAAAACTGTTTTTT. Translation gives CATTGQANEKLFF.